This T cell receptor beta chain came from a study of metastatic and nonmetastatic thyroid tumors. Study context: From malignant and benign thyroid patients, repertoires in blood and in tumor or nodule tissue were compared.

In the case of this clone: The target antigen is unknown.

In the original workflow: CDR3 was compared across clinicopathological groups, and the resulting differences were used to build a distant-metastasis classifier for papillary thyroid cancer. TCRdb recomputed clones from the PCR reads via MiXCR. These V and J calls derive from TCRdb rather than the authors' analysis. The table lists 3,500 to 4,000 clones, approximately 40% of them singletons, with around a third in the top ten. Every patient was untreated before thyroid surgery. Trimming took off 5 bases at V and 11 bases at J, with 13 bases between the two ends. CDR1 is SEHNR, CDR2 FQNEAQ, per germline (reference sequence). This CDR3 region has 13 residues. Study-wide results and caveats: Reportedly, malignant thyroid tumors had significantly higher TCR beta diversity than benign nodules, in blood and tumor.

The V call is TRBV7-9, the J call TRBJ2-6, with D uncertain. This receptor was taken from a male donor with papillary thyroid cancer or a benign thyroid nodule (not recorded which). Some clones in this sample may be carry-over from other donors' samples. The sample comprised tumor tissue. The CDR3 region is CASSRPRTDVLTF. In DNA, the CDR3 is TGTGCCAGCAGCCGACCTCGCACTGACGTCCTGACTTTC.